Listed below are T cell receptor beta chains from one sample, sequenced in a study of CD8 T cells in ankylosing spondylitis. TCRdb passed the 5' RACE reads through MiXCR, listing each CDR3 protein once. The sample has about 96,000 distinct CDR3 sequences; 27% are singletons. Sequenced input: blood, either unsorted or a sorted T cell fraction (not recorded which). The source is a male donor with ankylosing spondylitis or in good health (not recorded which). CDR3s leave out the opening cysteine and the closing phenylalanine or tryptophan. The size of a clone is reported for some rows only, either as once, few or many, or as a class for expanded clones.

v_gene | abundance | CDR3aa
TRBV24-1 | few | ATSDSTGTGGKTQY
TRBV2 | few | ASRGQYSNQPQH
TRBV6-1 | NA | ASSQTQGPDTQY
TRBV9 | many | ASSVQTGQETQY
TRBV5-1 | NA | ASSPDRNYNSPLH
TRBV20-1 | few | SASGTVNTEAF
TRBV6-6 | few | ASRLRTDSPLH
TRBV28 | many | ASRRRGYGYT
TRBV5-1 | few | ASNRDISSYGYT
TRBV15 | NA | ATSGLGPNEKLF
TRBV27 | NA | ASGRGLNTEAF
TRBV3-1 | NA | ASSQETGAEAF
TRBV20-1 | many | SARRHGLAGGDTQY
TRBV24-1 | NA | ATSERGRDNQPQH
TRBV5-1 | few | ASSPGVSSYEQY
TRBV9 | few | ASSVGVGINEKLF
TRBV24-1 | NA | ATRSGLADQYEQY
TRBV10-3 | many | AISVRGANTGELF
TRBV27 | few | ASMAAGVSNQPQH
TRBV6-1 | NA | ASRDRERDTEAF
TRBV7-8 | once | ASSLGQGVSGNTIY
TRBV4-1 | NA | ASSQLAGPNTGELF
TRBV10-3 | many | AVRGGQGASYEQY
TRBV7-9 | NA | ASSYNRLLNYGYT
TRBV11-1 | NA | ASSDPRGTSRDTQY
TRBV20-1 | NA | SAPPPGQGLETQY
TRBV6-5 | few | ASSYSSSGVVIGEQF
TRBV20-1 | few | SAVGGLSETQY
TRBV20-1 | few | SARGGDGPLNYGYT
TRBV6-4 | NA | ASSRLQGASYGYT
TRBV15 | few | ATTLGGTTDTQY
TRBV19 | NA | ASSTEPEITDTQY
TRBV5-1 | few | ASSLTLLRDSYNEQF
TRBV10-3 | NA | AISRLAGITDTQY
TRBV20-1 | NA | SARVRTYSGNTIY
TRBV12-3/TRBV12-4 | few | ASRGRQHGYT
TRBV27 | NA | ASRGWTEAF
TRBV7-8 | NA | ASSLAQPRVHGEQF
TRBV20-1 | NA | SARDATGLNYGYT
TRBV4-1 | many | ASSQDSRVKFEKLF
TRBV10-3 | NA | AILRDSPMRDTQY
TRBV5-1 | once | ASSSGLAGGQETQY
TRBV5-1 | NA | ASSSGLAGYEQY
TRBV7-9 | NA | ASSFSRTLPYEQY
TRBV7-9 | NA | ASSSSTGVEKLF
TRBV20-1 | many | SASGGTGPPEAF
TRBV28 | NA | ASSLDRGTNQPQH
TRBV12-3/TRBV12-4 | NA | ASTPGRGIGGELF
TRBV20-1 | NA | SARLPSGRGTDTQY
TRBV9 | few | ASSVVDRGAEAF
TRBV7-3 | many | ASSSQRDYNSPLH
TRBV27 | NA | ASSPRTGRKPGNTIY
TRBV5-5 | few | ASSSLRGSYGYT
TRBV7-9 | many | ARGDSNHEQF
TRBV12-3/TRBV12-4 | few | ASSPEPEKLF
TRBV7-8 | NA | ASSSQHAKLF
TRBV5-1 | few | ASSPGPQEGLF
TRBV5-1 | few | ASRVRTSGYQETQY
TRBV5-1 | NA | ASSFSRDNTEAF
TRBV12-3/TRBV12-4 | few | ASSLDENVAKNIQY